The source of this TCR beta chain is a study of cytomegalovirus exposure and HLA in healthy donors. Likely unrecorded immune exposures existed in these nominally healthy donors. Both 60 Vbeta primers and 13 Jbeta primers went into the PCR. The data were produced by immunoSEQ multiplex PCR, yet TCRdb's version contains in-frame clones alone and is incomplete. The sample lists 77,000 or so clones, less than 80% occurring once. This clone has a single count. Its antigen is as yet unknown. The study's findings and limits: Segments of the TCR beta V type were, in most cases, productive about 90% or about 30% of the time in an earlier analysis. Both high specificity and high sensitivity reportedly marked the classifier's diagnosis of cytomegalovirus status. The authors later found HLA-associated TCR beta chains more clonally expanded than equally common others.

Unmatched junction bases numbered 14, after V lost 7 bases and J lost 4 bases. This CDR3 spans 16 amino acids. Germline V gene sequence: CDR1 LNHDA, CDR2 SQIVND (reference sequence). Sequenced material: PBMCs. The V call is TRBV19, the J call TRBJ2-3; 7 bases are shared with TRBD1. The receptor was isolated from a woman aged 40 to 50 in good health and CMV-seronegative. CDR3 bases: TGTGCCAGTACTTTAAGGGGGCGAAGGGGTGCAGATACGCAGTATTTT. It translates to CASTLRGRRGADTQYF.